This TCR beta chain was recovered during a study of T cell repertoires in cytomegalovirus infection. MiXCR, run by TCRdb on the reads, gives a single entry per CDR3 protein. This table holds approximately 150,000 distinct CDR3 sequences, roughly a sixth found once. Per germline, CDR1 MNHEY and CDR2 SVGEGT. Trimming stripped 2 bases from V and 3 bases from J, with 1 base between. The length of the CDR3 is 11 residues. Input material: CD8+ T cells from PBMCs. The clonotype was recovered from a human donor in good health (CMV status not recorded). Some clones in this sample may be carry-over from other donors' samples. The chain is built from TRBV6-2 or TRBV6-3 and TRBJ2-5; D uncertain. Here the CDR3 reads CASSYKETQYF. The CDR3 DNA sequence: TGTGCCAGCAGTTACAAAGAGACCCAGTACTTC.